Included here is one T cell receptor (beta chain) sequence, with context. Assay: immunoSEQ multiplex PCR; the TCRdb copy retains only in-frame clones and omits some. The sample yields roughly 84,000 clones, over 70% seen once. The data were obtained in a study of OX40 agonist ivuxolimab in advanced cancers. Study context: Ivuxolimab, an agonistic anti-OX40 (CD134) antibody, was given to patients. Prior anti-PD-1, anti-PD-L1 or anti-CTLA-4 therapy was allowed; approximately 41% had some.

The V and J ends lost 9 bases and 7 bases, in that order; junction bases with no gene match: 15. This CDR3 has 16 residues. In germline, CDR1 is LNHDA, CDR2 SQIVND (reference sequence). V is TRBV19 and J is TRBJ2-2, with 9 positions matching TRBD2. This TCR derives from an adult with an advanced solid tumor such as melanoma, head and neck, liver or kidney cancer. The sequencing used CD4+ or CD8+ T cells sorted from blood, collected in a trial of the OX40 agonist ivuxolimab. CDR3 bases: TGTGCCAGCAAATGGGGGGTAGCGGGAGACGGCGGGGAGCTGTTTTTT. Amino acid sequence: CASKWGVAGDGGELFF. Based on the CDR3 plus reference TRBV19 and TRBJ2-2, the full variable domain is DGGITQSPKYLFRKEGQNVTLSCEQNLNHDAMYWYRQDPGQGLRLIYYSQIVNDFQKGDIAEGYSVSREKKESFPLTVTSAQKNPTAFYLCASKWGVAGDGGELFFGEGSRLTVL.